The source of this T cell receptor (beta chain) is a study of T cell responses to AZD1222 COVID-19 vaccine. Study summary: Second-dose recipients at about 4 or about 12 weeks were treated as one pooled group. Study results and limitations: Donors were largely white British and mainly female; clonal diversity was possibly underestimated. Spike-specific TCR repertoires showed rising breadth and depth after two AZD1222 doses. The span of vaccine-associated CD4 TCRs extended across spike, with dominance at 160-218 and 743-854.

The data were produced by immunoSEQ multiplex PCR, yet TCRdb's version contains in-frame clones alone and is incomplete. This table has 100,000 to 150,000 clones, about nine tenths appearing once. CDR1 and CDR2 (germline): SGHVS, FQNEAQ. V lost 5 bases and J lost 5, with 10 bases in between. The CDR3 sequence is 13 residues long. The count of this clone is one. Antigen unknown. This chain connects TRBV7-8 to TRBJ1-5; D is undetermined. This specimen consisted of peripheral blood, obtained on day 0 of AZD1222 vaccination. The origin of this receptor is an adult in good health. CDR3 amino acids: CASSLRQDQPQHF. The CDR3 coding sequence is TGTGCCAGCAGCCTACGGCAAGATCAGCCCCAGCATTTT.